Shown below are 9 T cell receptor beta chains from a single sample sequenced in a study of blood T cells in healthy people across ages. Together with a sample-barcoded 5' primer, a J-beta primer mix was included in a second PCR lasting roughly 6 to 12 cycles. Using its own MiXCR run on the 5' RACE reads, TCRdb lists one record per CDR3 protein. The sample has roughly 1.6 million distinct CDR3 sequences, roughly a third seen once; the top ten hold 11%. The sequenced sample consisted of blood. These receptor sequences come from a woman in her twenties or thirties in good health.

This clonotype was detected ten times or more. The chain is built from TRBV12-3 or TRBV12-4 and TRBJ2-1; TRBD2 agrees at 16 bases. This CDR3 region has 17 residues. With 5 bases clipped from V and 6 bases from J, the junction kept 7 bases outside the gene matches. The CDR3 here is CASSIGTSGGDPNEQFF. The CDR3 DNA is TGTGCCAGCAGTATAGGGACTAGCGGGGGGGACCCCAATGAGCAGTTCTTC.

This clonotype was seen ten or more times. The rearrangement links TRBV5-5 to TRBJ2-6; either TRBD1 or TRBD2 may fit D (5 bases each). The CDR3 is 16 residues long. Between the trimmed V and J ends, which lost 2 bases and 1 base, there was a span of 10 bases. Looked up from germline, CDR1 is SGHKS and CDR2 is YYEKEE (reference sequence). The CDR3 DNA reads as TGTGCCAGCAGCTTTTCAGGGACGTCTGGGGCCAACGTCCTGACTTTC. This encodes CASSFSGTSGANVLTF.

The chain combines TRBV4-1 with TRBJ2-7; 12 bases are a match to TRBD2. The V segment lost 4 bases and the J segment 6 bases; nucleotides outside the gene matches: 10. This CDR3 region has 16 residues. The germline V gene encodes CDR1 MGHRA and CDR2 YSYEKL. CDR3 nucleotides: TGCGCCAGCAGCCCCCAATCTAGCGGGGGGGCCGTCGAGCAGTACTTC. It encodes CASSPQSSGGAVEQYF.

The chain is built from TRBV12-3 or TRBV12-4 and TRBJ2-5, with 7 nucleotides matching TRBD2. The length of the CDR3 is 15 residues. V trimming: 5 bases; J trimming: 2 bases; junction bases outside the gene matches: 8. The chain's CDR3 is CASSPSGDLQETQYF. CDR3 bases: TGTGCCAGCAGTCCCAGCGGGGACTTACAAGAGACCCAGTACTTC.

The chain has TRBV29-1 and TRBJ2-2; D possibly corresponds to TRBD1 (6 bases). The ends were cut back, 4 bases at V and 1 base at J, with 16 bases in the middle. Germline values: CDR1 SQVTM, CDR2 ANQGSEA. The CDR3 covers 16 residues. For the CDR3, the DNA is TGCAGCGTTGTTACAATAAGGGGGATGAACACCGGGGAGCTGTTTTTT. Translated, it gives CSVVTIRGMNTGELFF.

This clonotype has more than one count but fewer than ten. The rearrangement joins TRBV10-3 to TRBJ2-5, with 10 nucleotides matching TRBD2. The CDR3 covers 15 residues. The trim removed 4 bases at V and 5 bases at J, leaving 7 bases unmatched. Germline V lookup: CDR1 ENHRY, CDR2 SYGVKD. CDR3 sequence (DNA): TGTGCCATCAGTGGGCTAGCGGGAGAAGGGGAGACCCAGTACTTC. Translating it yields CAISGLAGEGETQYF.

This rearrangement joins TRBV6-5 to TRBJ2-1; TRBD2 aligns across 8 bases. CDR1 and CDR2 from the germline V gene are MNHEY and SVGAGI. The junction had 14 bases not matched to a gene; V was cut back by 4 bases and J by 0 bases. The CDR3 runs to 19 residues. The CDR3 DNA sequence: TGTGCCAGCAGTTTAGCGGGACCTATTCAGATTGGCTCCTACAATGAGCAGTTCTTC. It specifies CASSLAGPIQIGSYNEQFF.

The chain recombines TRBV29-1 with TRBJ2-5; 10 bases map to TRBD1. The CDR3 consists of 13 residues. After removal of 6 bases from V and 5 bases from J, the junction contained 6 bases not matched to a gene. Germline CDR1 SQVTM, CDR2 ANQGSEA. The CDR3: CSVGQGSAETQYF. The CDR3 bases are TGCAGCGTGGGACAGGGGTCGGCGGAGACCCAGTACTTC.

This chain joins TRBV6-4 and TRBJ2-7; D gene uncertain. This CDR3 comprises 12 residues. V shed 5 bases and J shed 3 bases, with 8 bases lying between them. Germline V CDR1 and CDR2: MRHNA, SNTAGT. The DNA of the CDR3 is TGTGCCAGCAGTACCATTGGCTACGAGCAGTACTTC. Translated, it gives CASSTIGYEQYF.